The sequence of this TCR beta chain was determined in a study of T-cell reconstitution after alpha-beta-depleted transplantation in children (dated by TCRdb to 2016 to 2017). Broadly, across the study: The study quantitatively tracked T-cell immune reconstitution after TCRalphabeta/CD19-depleted allogeneic hematopoietic cell transplantation in children using TCR repertoire profiling.

The label giving this sample's treatment or condition can be read as: allogeneic hematopoietic cell transplantation with graft depleted of TCRalphabeta T cells and CD19 B cells. TCRalphabeta/CD19-depleted allogeneic hematopoietic cell grafts were given to the transplant recipients, all of whom were children. This clonotype was counted many times. Its antigen has not been determined. Base qualities are not recorded, but no much larger clone differs from it by a single base. Library creation used PCR. Instrument used: Illumina HiSeq 2500. TCR library preparation used molecular barcoding, with unique molecular identifiers applied to normalize quantification of the TCRbeta repertoire. TCRdb reworked the public reads: Q25 trimming with fastp, MiXCR clone assembly, productive beta chains retained. Identical CDR3 protein sequences are pooled into one entry, listed with their most common genes and DNA. Within this sample are 55,000 to 85,000 distinct CDR3 sequences, with approximately 10% of them counted one time only. Over 10% of the sample comes from the top ten.

Beyond this particular receptor, the publication reports: In some patients, the high TCRbeta diversity seen at day 60 was put down to recipient T cells and intrathymic progenitors that had survived conditioning. Over the following months the frequencies of hyperexpanded clones went down, and after one year T-cell counts and TCRbeta diversity were mostly credited to newly produced T cells. The apparently early alphabetaT-cell count recovery about two months after transplant was reportedly dependent on only several hundred rapidly expanded clones derived from non-depleted graft cells.

This clonotype was sampled from a boy aged 5-17 years with acute myeloid leukemia, due to receive a stem cell transplant. The source was PBMCs, collected before TCRalphabeta/CD19-depleted stem cell transplant.

The DNA sequence follows: TGTGCCAGCAGCTTTATGCCGCTTGGGGAAAAACTGTTTTTT. Translated, it reads CASSFMPLGEKLFF. The chain is made from TRBV7-9 and TRBJ1-4, with the identity of the D gene unclear. The CDR3 runs 14 amino acids, cysteine and phenylalanine included. Here the CDR3 DNA is all that survives: 42 bases in frame from base 1. CDR1 and CDR2 were assigned from the germline V gene (reference sequence) as SEHNR and FQNEAQ. The trim is 3 bases for V and 8 bases for J, with a gap of 13 bases between the germline ends.